This passage covers 25 T cell receptor beta chains from one sample sequenced in a study of T cell changes during pregnancy in multiple sclerosis. The table came from immunoSEQ multiplex PCR; TCRdb's copy has only in-frame clones and leaves some out. The sample lists about 110,000 clones, 75% to 95% seen once, with around 1.6% in the top ten. The source material was peripheral blood, sampled before pregnancy. These receptors were taken from a female donor with multiple sclerosis, enrolled in a pregnancy study.

The genes are TRBV7-9 and TRBJ1-1; 8 positions agree with TRBD1. The CDR3 extends over 15 amino acids. The germline V gene encodes CDR1 SEHNR and CDR2 FQNEAQ (reference sequence). The junction had 2 bases not matched to a gene; V was cut back by 2 bases and J by 0 bases. CDR3 region: CASSLQGALNTEAFF. CDR3 in DNA: TGTGCCAGCAGCTTACAGGGGGCCCTGAACACTGAAGCTTTCTTT.

The V gene is TRBV6-5, the J gene TRBJ1-1, with 10 bases that match TRBD1. CDR3 size: 14 residues. With 6 bases clipped from V and 8 bases from J, the junction kept 9 bases outside the gene matches. Germline V gene sequence: CDR1 MNHEY, CDR2 SVGAGI. The CDR3 DNA sequence: TGTGCCAGCAGGCATGACAGGGGGCCTCGGGAAGCTTTCTTT. This encodes CASRHDRGPREAFF.

A single count supports this clone. The chain combines TRBV2 with TRBJ2-1; unclear D gene. This CDR3 comprises 14 residues. Germline values: CDR1 SNHLY, CDR2 FYNNEI. Trimming removed 7 bases from V and 0 bases from J, with 10 bases in between. The CDR3 is CASNRESSYNEQFF. The CDR3 bases are TGTGCCAGCAATCGTGAGAGCTCCTACAATGAGCAGTTCTTC.

J is TRBJ2-7 and V is TRBV11-2, with TRBD2 matching 8 bases. The J segment lost 0 bases and the V segment lost 2 bases, leaving 6 bases of the junction unmatched. Germline CDR1 and CDR2: SGHAT and FQNNGV. The CDR3 consists of 16 residues. DNA of the CDR3: TGTGCCAGCAGCTTACTAGCGGGTGGGAGCTCCTACGAGCAGTACTTC. Its translation: CASSLLAGGSSYEQYF.

The gene calls are TRBV19 and TRBJ1-3; D uncertain. Trimming removed 1 base at V and 2 bases at J, with 12 bases between. Germline CDR1 is LNHDA and CDR2 is SQIVND (reference sequence). CDR3 length equals 16 residues. CDR3 in amino acids: CASSIGGSRPGNTIYF. The DNA for the CDR3 is TGTGCCAGTAGTATAGGCGGCAGCCGGCCTGGAAACACCATATATTTT.

The chain couples TRBV27 to TRBJ2-3, with 9 bases that match TRBD2. The germline V gene has CDR1 MNHEY and CDR2 SMNVEV (reference sequence). V was pared by 5 bases and J by 1 base, with 13 bases of the junction left unmatched. This CDR3 is 18 amino acids long. The CDR3 here is CASSLRSLSGSGTDTQYF. The CDR3 DNA reads TGTGCCAGCAGTCTAAGATCTCTTAGCGGGAGCGGCACAGATACGCAGTATTTT.

The rearrangement uses TRBV11-2 and TRBJ2-5, with 9 bases aligning to TRBD1. V lost 4 bases and J lost 5; bases outside the gene matches: 8. Germline V gives CDR1 SGHAT, CDR2 FQNNGV. The CDR3 is 15 amino acids. CDR3 loop: CASSSDNRGRETQYF. The CDR3 DNA sequence: TGTGCCAGCAGCTCGGATAACAGGGGGCGGGAGACCCAGTACTTC.

V is TRBV6-5 and J is TRBJ1-4, with TRBD1 matching 8 bases. Germline CDR1 MNHEY, CDR2 SVGAGI. The ends lost 7 bases at V and 1 base at J; junction bases unmatched: 2. The CDR3 runs to 14 residues. CDR3 coding DNA: TGTGCCAGCAAAACAGGGGGAACTAATGAAAAACTGTTTTTT. This encodes CASKTGGTNEKLFF.

The chain joins TRBV7-3 to TRBJ2-3; perhaps TRBD2 as D (5 bases). Germline V gene data show CDR1 as SGHTA and CDR2 as FQGTGA. Between the trimmed V and J ends, which lost 5 bases and 1 base, there was a span of 22 bases. The CDR3 runs 18 residues. CDR3 in amino acids: CASSDHRAVEFGTDTQYF. DNA of the CDR3: TGTGCCAGCAGCGATCACAGAGCGGTGGAGTTTGGCACAGATACGCAGTATTTT.

The chain employs TRBV20-1 and TRBJ2-7; D remains unclear. Trimming removed 2 bases from V and 3 bases from J, with 5 bases in between. The CDR3 totals 11 residues. Germline-derived CDR1 and CDR2 are DFQATT and SNEGSKA (reference sequence). The CDR3 coding sequence is TGCAGTGCTAGACTCAGCTACGAGCAGTACTTC. The encoded protein is CSARLSYEQYF.

This clone was counted a few times. Here the CDR3 DNA reads TGTGCCAGCAGCTTAGACAGGAACACTGAAGCTTTCTTT. Amino acid sequence: CASSLDRNTEAFF. The V gene is TRBV7-3, the J gene TRBJ1-1, with D maybe TRBD1 (5 bases). V was pared by 2 bases and J by 1 base, with 5 bases between. The germline gives CDR1 SGHTA, CDR2 FQGTGA. The CDR3 spans 13 residues. Full variable domain (missing parts from reference TRBV7-3 and TRBJ1-1): GAGVSQTPSNKVTEKGKYVELRCDPISGHTALYWYRQSLGQGPEFLIYFQGTGAADDSGLPNDRFFAVRPEGSVSTLKIQRTERGDSAVYLCASSLDRNTEAFFGQGTRLTVV.

The chain carries TRBV7-3 and TRBJ2-1, with D perhaps TRBD2 (5 bases). Germline-derived CDR1 and CDR2 are SGHTA and FQGTGA. The germline V and J ends were trimmed by 2 bases and 0 bases, with 11 bases remaining between them. CDR3 length: 16 residues. CDR3 coding DNA: TGTGCCAGCAGCTTAGGTTTTACTAGCTCCTACAATGAGCAGTTCTTC. It specifies CASSLGFTSSYNEQFF.

The chain carries TRBV27 and TRBJ2-7; D may be TRBD2 (5 bases). This CDR3 is built from 15 residues. Germline-derived CDR1 and CDR2 are MNHEY and SMNVEV (reference sequence). V lost 8 bases, J lost 0 bases, and 17 bases lay in between. The CDR3: CASVPRLGSSYEQYF. The DNA for the CDR3 is TGTGCCAGCGTACCAAGATTGGGGAGCTCCTACGAGCAGTACTTC.

V gene TRBV7-6 combines with J gene TRBJ2-5; D remains ambiguous. The CDR3 is 13 residues long. CDR1 is SGHVS, CDR2 FNYEAQ, per germline. The V end lost 4 bases, the J end lost 5 bases, and 11 bases lay between the germline ends. Here the CDR3 DNA reads TGTGCCAGCAGCTCTGGGCTGCTCGAGACCCAGTACTTC. Encoded protein: CASSSGLLETQYF.

V usage is TRBV11-2 and J usage is TRBJ2-5, with no clear D. Trimming stripped 4 bases from V and 5 bases from J, with 11 bases between. This CDR3 has 13 residues. Germline V gene sequence: CDR1 SGHAT, CDR2 FQNNGV. The CDR3 protein is CASSSWAAETQYF. In nucleotides, the CDR3 is TGTGCCAGCAGCTCCTGGGCTGCGGAGACCCAGTACTTC.

This clone was picked up a small number of times. The chain employs TRBV4-1 and TRBJ1-2, with 7 bases lining up with TRBD1. This CDR3 has 15 residues. V trimming: 0 bases; J trimming: 8 bases; junction bases outside the gene matches: 9. CDR1 is MGHRA, CDR2 YSYEKL, per germline. CDR3 region: CASSQEDGGGAGYTF. DNA for the CDR3: TGCGCCAGCAGCCAAGAAGACGGAGGGGGCGCAGGCTACACCTTC.

This sequence joins TRBV6-5 and TRBJ1-1; 7 positions agree with TRBD1. This CDR3 has 14 residues. J gave up 5 bases and V 5 bases, and 8 bases lay outside the gene matches. Germline V gene data show CDR1 as MNHEY and CDR2 as SVGAGI. The chain's CDR3 is CASSVTGTATEAFF. For the CDR3, the DNA is TGTGCCAGCAGTGTAACCGGGACAGCAACTGAAGCTTTCTTT.

In its sample, this clone was seen a few times. The gene calls are TRBV7-2 and TRBJ1-6; D is uncertain. Germline values: CDR1 SGHTA, CDR2 FQGNSA. V lost 5 bases to trimming and J lost 7 bases, with 12 bases between them. CDR3 size: 14 residues. The CDR3 nucleotides are TGTGCCAGCAGCGCGGGATCATGGAATTCACCCCTCCACTTT. Translated, it gives CASSAGSWNSPLHF.

The chain combines TRBV7-3 with TRBJ2-1, with TRBD1 matching 7 bases. The germline gives CDR1 SGHTA, CDR2 FQGTGA. V was clipped by 3 bases and J by 5 bases; unmatched bases: 7. CDR3 length equals 15 residues. The CDR3 coding sequence is TGTGCCAGCAGCTTGAGGGGGCGTTCGGACAATGAGCAGTTCTTC. Translating gives CASSLRGRSDNEQFF.

V gene TRBV19 combines with J gene TRBJ2-2, with D maybe TRBD2 (5 bases). Germline-derived CDR1 and CDR2 are LNHDA and SQIVND (reference sequence). This CDR3 contains 15 residues. V gave up 3 bases and J gave up 5 bases, with 13 bases separating them. The CDR3 protein is CASSINSGYTGELFF. In nucleotides, the CDR3 is TGTGCCAGTAGTATTAATTCGGGGTATACCGGGGAGCTGTTTTTT.

The rearrangement joins TRBV18 to TRBJ1-1; D may be TRBD1 (6 bases). V was pared by 3 bases and J by 0 bases, with 20 bases between. The V gene's germline CDR1 is KGHSH and CDR2 LQKENI. The CDR3 loop spans 18 amino acids. The chain's CDR3 is CASSPNPRTAVMNTEAFF. CDR3 DNA: TGTGCCAGCTCACCCAATCCCAGGACAGCAGTTATGAACACTGAAGCTTTCTTT.

The genes are TRBV28 and TRBJ1-4; D might be TRBD1 (5 bases). CDR1 MDHEN and CDR2 SYDVKM come from the germline V gene. The V gene lost 3 bases and the J gene lost 5 bases, with 7 bases spanning the gap. This CDR3 is 13 amino acids long. CDR3 DNA sequence: TGTGCCAGCAGTTTGTCAGGGAATGAAAAACTGTTTTTT. Its protein product is CASSLSGNEKLFF.

The rearrangement uses TRBV27 and TRBJ2-5; TRBD2 agrees at 11 bases. V trimming: 5 bases; J trimming: 4 bases; junction bases outside the gene matches: 9. Germline V gene lookup returns CDR1 MNHEY and CDR2 SMNVEV (reference sequence). This CDR3 contains 16 residues. As DNA, the CDR3 is TGTGCCAGCAGTCTTAGACTAGCGGGGAGGGCAGAGACCCAGTACTTC. This translates into CASSLRLAGRAETQYF.

The gene calls are TRBV6-1 and TRBJ1-1; 10 nucleotides match TRBD1. J lost 4 bases, V lost 0 bases, and 2 bases had no gene match. CDR1 MNHNS and CDR2 SASEGT come from the germline V gene. This CDR3 contains 15 residues. The CDR3 DNA reads as TGTGCCAGCAGTGAAGCAGGACAGGGGGGCACTGAAGCTTTCTTT. This gives the protein CASSEAGQGGTEAFF.

The rearrangement joins TRBV5-5 to TRBJ2-5; 7 bases agree with TRBD1. Germline V gene lookup returns CDR1 SGHKS and CDR2 YYEKEE (reference sequence). The CDR3 has 15 residues. J gave up 5 bases and V 3 bases, and 10 bases lay outside the gene matches. This chain's CDR3 is CASSSARGTGETQYF. Here the CDR3 DNA reads TGTGCCAGCAGCTCGGCCAGGGGGACGGGGGAGACCCAGTACTTC.